These 22 T cell receptor beta chains were all obtained from the same sample, sequenced in a study of OX40 agonist ivuxolimab in advanced cancers. Method: immunoSEQ multiplex PCR; TCRdb's copy keeps in-frame clones and lacks some. The sample consists of tens of thousands of clones, about three quarters of them appearing once. Sequenced here: CD4+ or CD8+ T cells sorted from blood, sampled in a trial of the OX40 agonist ivuxolimab. These receptors originate from an adult with an advanced solid tumor such as melanoma, head and neck, liver or kidney cancer.

In its sample, this clone ranks as medium-sized. The genes are TRBV2 and TRBJ2-7; TRBD2 matches 7 bases. The CDR3 extends over 14 amino acids. Losses at the gene ends were 4 bases for V and 10 bases for J; bases not matched to a gene: 13. CDR1 SNHLY and CDR2 FYNNEI come from the germline V gene. As DNA, the CDR3 is TGTGCCAGCAGTGGGGACTACTTCATGATCAGCCAGTACTTC. Protein: CASSGDYFMISQYF.

This clone has a single count. V gene TRBV19 combines with J gene TRBJ1-1; possibly TRBD1 for D (5 bases). Trimming pared 3 bases from V and 4 bases from J, leaving 15 bases between. Germline CDR1 LNHDA, CDR2 SQIVND (reference sequence). The CDR3 loop spans 15 amino acids. For the CDR3, the DNA is TGTGCCAGTAGTATTCAAGGGGTGGGGGTCACTGAAGCTTTCTTT. Translating it yields CASSIQGVGVTEAFF.

The chain uses TRBV7-2 and TRBJ1-1; D gene ambiguous. The CDR3 covers 11 residues. The V gene's germline CDR1 is SGHTA and CDR2 FQGNSA. Trimming shortened V by 2 bases and J by 2 bases, and 0 bases separated the two germline ends. The CDR3 DNA reads TGTGCCAGCAGCTTAAACACTGAAGCTTTCTTT. Protein product: CASSLNTEAFF. The entire variable domain, with the rest obtained from reference TRBV7-2 and TRBJ1-1, is as follows: GAGVSQSPSNKVTEKGKDVELRCDPISGHTALYWYRQSLGQGLEFLIYFQGNSAPDKSGLPSDRFSAERTGGSVSTLTIQRTQQEDSAVYLCASSLNTEAFFGQGTRLTVV.

This clone was observed a few times. The chain combines TRBV27 with TRBJ1-2; the D gene is possibly TRBD1 (6 bases). V shed 2 bases and J shed 7 bases, with 11 bases lying between them. The CDR3 sequence is 13 residues long. Germline lookup yields CDR1 MNHEY and CDR2 SMNVEV (reference sequence). The CDR3 sequence is CASSLRGAPGYTF. CDR3 nucleotide sequence: TGTGCCAGCAGTTTACGGGGGGCACCTGGCTACACCTTC.

This sequence joins TRBV11-1 and TRBJ2-2; D perhaps matches TRBD2 (6 bases). V shed 3 bases and J shed 0 bases, with 8 bases lying between them. Germline V gene data show CDR1 as SGHAT and CDR2 as FQDESV (reference sequence). This CDR3 is 15 amino acids long. This CDR3 is CASSLGGANTGELFF. The CDR3 DNA is TGTGCCAGCAGCTTGGGAGGAGCGAACACCGGGGAGCTGTTTTTT. Based on the CDR3 plus reference TRBV11-1 and TRBJ2-2, the full variable domain is EAEVAQSPRYKITEKSQAVAFWCDPISGHATLYWYRQILGQGPELLVQFQDESVVDDSQLPKDRFSAERLKGVDSTLKIQPAELGDSAMYLCASSLGGANTGELFFGEGSRLTVL.

The rearrangement joins TRBV5-1 to TRBJ1-1; D not certain. The V end was cut by 1 base, the J end by 4 bases, with 14 bases between. The CDR3 sequence is 15 residues long. The V gene's germline CDR1 is SGHRS and CDR2 YFSETQ. CDR3 loop: CASSLSRASGTEAFF. For the CDR3, the DNA is TGCGCCAGCAGCTTGTCTCGGGCGTCGGGCACTGAAGCTTTCTTT.

This chain uses TRBV7-6 with TRBJ2-7, with TRBD2 matching 12 bases. V lost 5 bases, J lost 2 bases, and 4 bases stayed unmatched. This CDR3 region has 15 residues. Germline V gene data show CDR1 as SGHVS and CDR2 as FNYEAQ. CDR3 sequence (DNA): TGTGCCAGCAGCGATCTAGCGGGGGGGACCTACGAGCAGTACTTC. Its protein is CASSDLAGGTYEQYF.

This clone appeared a single time. The chain carries TRBV9 and TRBJ2-7, with D possibly being TRBD2 (5 bases). Trimming pared 5 bases from V and 1 base from J, leaving 16 bases between. Germline V gene data show CDR1 as SGDLS and CDR2 as YYNGEE. CDR3 length equals 15 residues. The CDR3 loop reads CASSRGGIGSYEQYF. CDR3 coding DNA: TGTGCCAGCAGTCGAGGAGGTATAGGGTCCTACGAGCAGTACTTC.

This clone came up a few times. This chain joins TRBV6-5 and TRBJ2-1; either TRBD1 or TRBD2 may supply D (6 bases each). The germline V gene encodes CDR1 MNHEY and CDR2 SVGAGI. Trimming pared 0 bases from V and 6 bases from J, leaving 15 bases between. This CDR3 has 16 residues. The CDR3 loop reads CASSYSLGGHPNEQFF. CDR3 bases: TGTGCCAGCAGTTACTCCCTGGGGGGCCATCCCAATGAGCAGTTCTTC.

This clone was seen repeatedly, ten times or more. CDR3 DNA: TGTGCCAGCAGCCCACCCCCAGACCGAGGGGAGACCCAGTACTTC. This sequence encodes CASSPPPDRGETQYF. The gene calls are TRBV7-3 and TRBJ2-5; maybe TRBD2 (5 bases). Between the trimmed V and J ends, which lost 5 bases and 5 bases, there was a span of 18 bases. This CDR3 has 15 amino acids. The germline gives CDR1 SGHTA, CDR2 FQGTGA.

V gene TRBV15 combines with J gene TRBJ1-2; D call uncertain. Per germline, CDR1 LNHNV and CDR2 YYDKDF (reference sequence). V lost 0 bases and J 3 bases, leaving 8 bases between the germline ends. The CDR3 runs 14 residues. The CDR3 sequence is CATSREVDDYGYTF. CDR3 DNA sequence: TGTGCCACCAGCAGAGAAGTTGATGACTATGGCTACACCTTC. Filled out from reference TRBV15 and TRBJ1-2, the complete variable domain reads DAMVIQNPRYQVTQFGKPVTLSCSQTLNHNVMYWYQQKSSQAPKLLFHYYDKDFNNEADTPDNFQSRRPNTSFCFLDIRSPGLGDTAMYLCATSREVDDYGYTFGSGTRLTVV.

The chain has TRBV5-4 and TRBJ2-1; 7 nucleotides match TRBD2. CDR1 SGHNT and CDR2 YYREEE come from the germline V gene (reference sequence). CDR3 length: 14 residues. Trimming took 2 bases from V and 5 from J; bases not matched to a gene: 4. The CDR3 reads CASSFGGRDNEQFF. The CDR3 DNA follows: TGTGCCAGCAGCTTCGGTGGGAGGGACAATGAGCAGTTCTTC.

The chain couples TRBV4-3 to TRBJ2-1; 7 bases are a match to TRBD2. The germline CDR1 and CDR2 sequences are LGHNA and YSLEER. The V gene end was trimmed by 3 bases and the J gene end by 6 bases; junction bases not matched to a gene: 8. This CDR3 spans 15 amino acids. The CDR3 nucleotides are TGCGCCAGCAGCCAGCCTAGCGGAGGTATCAATGAGCAGTTCTTC. It specifies CASSQPSGGINEQFF.

This clone was found a few times. The rearrangement uses TRBV7-2 and TRBJ2-7; D unclear. V was shortened by 4 bases and J by 5 bases, with 18 bases between the two germline ends. Germline V gives CDR1 SGHTA, CDR2 FQGNSA. The CDR3 spans 15 residues. The CDR3 DNA is TGTGCCAGCAGCTCCCCGACCCAGGAACGTAACGAGCAGTACTTC. This sequence encodes CASSSPTQERNEQYF.

The chain uses TRBV18 and TRBJ2-2; no reliable D call. Trimming took 1 base from V and 1 from J, leaving 1 base between them. The CDR3 contains 13 residues. Germline CDR1 is KGHSH and CDR2 is LQKENI. The CDR3 protein is CASSPRNTGELFF. In nucleotides, the CDR3 is TGTGCCAGCTCACCACGGAACACCGGGGAGCTGTTTTTT.

The rearrangement joins TRBV15 to TRBJ1-2; a weak D match, TRBD1 (5 bases). Deletions cut 2 bases from V and 1 base from J, with 17 bases between. The CDR3 totals 17 residues. Germline CDR1 is LNHNV and CDR2 is YYDKDF (reference sequence). The CDR3 spells CATSRFGEGVHNYGYTF. CDR3 nucleotides: TGTGCCACCAGCAGATTTGGGGAAGGGGTTCATAACTATGGCTACACCTTC.

The CDR3 loop reads CAISERTGVETQYF. In nucleotides, the CDR3 is TGTGCCATCAGTGAACGGACAGGGGTTGAGACCCAGTACTTC. The V call is TRBV10-3, the J call TRBJ2-5, with TRBD1 matching over 9 bases. Germline V gene data show CDR1 as ENHRY and CDR2 as SYGVKD. V gave up 3 bases and J gave up 5 bases; unmatched junction bases: 4. This CDR3 comprises 14 residues.

To note about this clone: Mismatch with germline at one junction end may stem from a read error. Within the sample, other DNA sequences also encode this same CDR3. V usage is TRBV7-2 and J usage is TRBJ1-6; no clear D. The CDR3 has 15 amino acids. Germline V gene lookup returns CDR1 SGHTA and CDR2 FQGNSA. For the CDR3, the DNA is TGTGCCAGCAGCTCGAGGGTTTCCCTTGATTCGCCCCTCCACTTT. Translated, it gives CASSSRVSLDSPLHF.

This clone has just one count. The chain employs TRBV2 and TRBJ2-5; 10 nucleotides line up with TRBD2. From germline, CDR1 is SNHLY and CDR2 FYNNEI. The ends lost 6 bases at V and 4 bases at J; junction bases unmatched: 17. The CDR3 extends over 18 amino acids. CDR3 coding DNA: TGTGCCAGCAGAACCGGGACTAGCGCTTCCGGAGGGGTAGAGACCCAGTACTTC. Translating it yields CASRTGTSASGGVETQYF.

J is TRBJ1-1 and V is TRBV5-4; D ambiguous. The germline V gene has CDR1 SGHNT and CDR2 YYREEE (reference sequence). V was trimmed by 0 bases and J by 7 bases, leaving 10 bases between them. The CDR3 covers 13 residues. The CDR3 bases are TGTGCCAGCAGCTTGGGTTCAGTAAATGAAGCTTTCTTT. This sequence encodes CASSLGSVNEAFF.

The rearrangement joins TRBV11-3 to TRBJ2-5; unclear D gene. There are 14 residues in the CDR3. Germline assignment: CDR1 SGHNT and CDR2 YENEEA. V lost 7 bases and J lost 2, with 14 bases in between. The CDR3 nucleotides read TGTGCCAGCACCCCCTCGGCAGCACAAGAGACCCAGTACTTC. It codes for CASTPSAAQETQYF.

In DNA, the CDR3 is TGTGCCAGCAGCTTAGTTAGGGGGCAGGAGACCCAGTACTTC. Its translation is CASSLVRGQETQYF. The rearrangement uses TRBV7-2 and TRBJ2-5; 7 bases match TRBD1. CDR3 size: 14 residues. From germline, CDR1 is SGHTA and CDR2 FQGNSA. J gave up 5 bases and V 1 base, and 4 bases lay outside the gene matches. Full variable domain (remainder filled in from reference TRBV7-2 and TRBJ2-5): GAGVSQSPSNKVTEKGKDVELRCDPISGHTALYWYRQSLGQGLEFLIYFQGNSAPDKSGLPSDRFSAERTGGSVSTLTIQRTQQEDSAVYLCASSLVRGQETQYFGPGTRLLVL.